This T cell receptor beta chain is from a study of blood T cell repertoires in COVID-19. Study overall: Acute-phase and convalescent COVID-19 samples originated in the United States, Italy and Spain. Sample material is recorded as cDNA or gDNA derived from T cells, B-cell-depleted T cells, or PBMCs.

Original processing notes: By means of reference gene primer amplification, nucleated cell counts were estimated. The assay was immunoSEQ multiplex PCR, and TCRdb's table has in-frame clones only and misses some. That table furnishes V, J and clone size, whereas the DNA furnished D and trimming. Among about 380,000 clones, roughly 85% were seen once, and the ten largest hold under 4%. The ends lost 5 bases at V and 5 bases at J; junction bases unmatched: 13. The CDR3 has 17 residues. CDR1 MDHEN and CDR2 SYDVKM come from the germline V gene. The material sequenced was peripheral blood. The chain has TRBV28 and TRBJ2-4; 9 positions match TRBD1. The receptor comes from a woman aged 18-29 years with acute or convalescent COVID-19. The CDR3 loop is CASSPPRDRVVENIQYF. The CDR3, as DNA: TGTGCCAGCAGTCCGCCCCGGGACAGGGTTGTTGAAAACATTCAGTACTTC.